This TCR beta chain was obtained from a study of identical twins. The CDR3 covers 13 residues. V lost 2 bases, J lost 5 bases, and 9 bases lay in between. Germline V gene data show CDR1 as SEHNR and CDR2 as FQNEAQ (reference sequence). To note about this clonotype: The antigen remains undetermined.

General study points: With abundant cord blood beta clonotypes, insertions were fewer; memory repertoires showed no such pattern.

A single record per CDR3 protein comes from TCRdb applying MiXCR to the 5' RACE reads. In the table there are some 630,000 distinct CDR3 sequences, about 7% of which are singletons. The data also belong to a second study, concerning yellow fever vaccine responses in identical twins.

The J gene is TRBJ2-5, the V gene TRBV7-9; no clear D. The origin of this receptor is a young woman in good health. The sample was PBMCs. CDR3 amino acids: CASSLQPGETQYF. CDR3 sequence (DNA): TGTGCCAGCAGCTTACAACCTGGGGAGACCCAGTACTTC.